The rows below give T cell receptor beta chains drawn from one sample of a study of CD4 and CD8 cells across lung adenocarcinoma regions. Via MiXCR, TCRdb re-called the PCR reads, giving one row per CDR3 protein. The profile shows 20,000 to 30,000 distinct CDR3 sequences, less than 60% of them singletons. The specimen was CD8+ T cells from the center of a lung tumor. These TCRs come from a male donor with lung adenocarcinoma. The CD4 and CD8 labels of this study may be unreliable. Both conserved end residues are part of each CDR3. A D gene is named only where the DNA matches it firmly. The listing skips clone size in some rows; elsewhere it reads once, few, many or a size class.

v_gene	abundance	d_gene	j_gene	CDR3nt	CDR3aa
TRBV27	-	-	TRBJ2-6	TGTGCCAGCAGTTTATCGGGCGTTGGGGCCAACGTCCTGAATTTC	CASSLSGVGANVLNF
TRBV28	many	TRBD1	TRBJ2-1	TGTGCCAGCAGCCCGGGACAGGGAGCTTACAATGAGCAGTTCTTC	CASSPGQGAYNEQFF
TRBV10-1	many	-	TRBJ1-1	TGCGCCAGCAGTGGTGGTATGAACACTGAAGCTTTCTTT	CASSGGMNTEAFF
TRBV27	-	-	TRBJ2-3	TGTGCGGGCAGTGGGGGAAGTCCGCAAGATACGCAGTATTTC	CAGSGGSPQDTQYF
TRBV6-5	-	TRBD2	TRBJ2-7	TGTGCCAGCAGTTACACCGGGACTAACAACGAGCAGTACTTC	CASSYTGTNNEQYF
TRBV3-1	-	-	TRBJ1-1	TGTGCCAGCAGCCGTACGAACACTGAAGCTTTCTTT	CASSRTNTEAFF
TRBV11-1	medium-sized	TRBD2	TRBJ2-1	TGTGCCAGCAGCTCCGCTAGCGGGAGCGTCAATGAGCAGTTCTTC	CASSSASGSVNEQFF
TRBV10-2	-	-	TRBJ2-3	TGCGCCAGCGGGCAGGGACCCGGAAGCGATGCGCAGTATTTT	CASGQGPGSDAQYF
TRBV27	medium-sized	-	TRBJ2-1	TGTGCCAGCAGTCCCCTATTAAGCTCCTACAATGAGCAGTTCTTC	CASSPLLSSYNEQFF
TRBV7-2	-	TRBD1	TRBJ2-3	TGTGCCAGCAGCCGGACAGGGGGCACAGATACGCAGTATTTT	CASSRTGGTDTQYF
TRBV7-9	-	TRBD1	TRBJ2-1	TGTGCCAGCAGGGCGACAGGGATCTACAATGAGCAGTTCTTC	CASRATGIYNEQFF
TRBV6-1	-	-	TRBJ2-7	TGTGCCACCTATAGTGCTCTAACCTACGAGCAGTACTTC	CATYSALTYEQYF
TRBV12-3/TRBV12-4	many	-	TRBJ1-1	TGTGCCAGCAGTGGGCACTGGGGGGGCCCCACTGAAGCTTTCTTT	CASSGHWGGPTEAFF
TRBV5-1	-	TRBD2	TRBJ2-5	TGCGCCAGCAGACTCTTGTCTAGCGGGTACCAAGAGACCCAGTACTTC	CASRLLSSGYQETQYF
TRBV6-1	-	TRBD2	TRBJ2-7	TGTGCCAGCAGTAAAACTAGCGGGGGGGCCGTTTACGAGCAGTACTTC	CASSKTSGGAVYEQYF
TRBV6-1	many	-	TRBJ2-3	TGTGCCAGCAGTGATTTGGAAACGGTTCCTAGCACAGATACGCAGTATTTT	CASSDLETVPSTDTQYF
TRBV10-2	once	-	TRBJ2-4	TGCGCCAGCAGTGATTCGGAAGGGGGAGGGGGCCTTGCCAAAAACATTCAGTACTTC	CASSDSEGGGGLAKNIQYF
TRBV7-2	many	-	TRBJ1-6	TGTGCCAGCAGCTCCCGTCCCTCACCCCTCCACTTT	CASSSRPSPLHF
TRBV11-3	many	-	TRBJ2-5	TGTGCCAGCAGCCGGGGAGTAGGAGAGACCCAGTACTTC	CASSRGVGETQYF